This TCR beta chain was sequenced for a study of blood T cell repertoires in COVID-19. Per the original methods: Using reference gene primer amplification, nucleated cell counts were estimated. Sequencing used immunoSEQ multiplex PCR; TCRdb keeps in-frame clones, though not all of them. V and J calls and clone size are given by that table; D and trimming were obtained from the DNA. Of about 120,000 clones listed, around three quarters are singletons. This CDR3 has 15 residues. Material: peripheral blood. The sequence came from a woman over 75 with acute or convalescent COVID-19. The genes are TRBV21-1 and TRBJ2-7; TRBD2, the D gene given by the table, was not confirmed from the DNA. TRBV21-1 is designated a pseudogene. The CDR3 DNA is TGTGCCAGCAGCAACGGGACTGTCCCAGACTACGAGCAGTACTTC. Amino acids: CASSNGTVPDYEQYF.